The sequence of this TCR beta chain was determined in a study of cytomegalovirus exposure and HLA in healthy donors. For the study at large: The roughly 100 million unique TCR beta sequences, from about 180 million T cells, were found by an earlier analysis. Findings and limits, study-wide: A likely sequencing artifact accounted for one observed cluster of highly shared sequence variants. Cytomegalovirus-associated status was assigned to about 170 TCR beta chains.

Vbeta (60) and Jbeta (13) primers were used in the PCR. The repertoire was sequenced with immunoSEQ multiplex PCR; TCRdb's copy has only in-frame clones and lacks some. Seen here are some 160,000 clones, roughly 62% observed once, and the top ten hold about 4.7%. As to this clone: Its matching antigen is unknown.

The CDR3 extends over 11 amino acids. Trimming removed 8 bases at V and 3 bases at J, with 8 bases between. The germline V gene encodes CDR1 SQVTM and CDR2 ANQGSEA. The material sequenced was PBMCs. The clonotype originates from a man in his 60s in good health and CMV-seronegative. This chain connects TRBV29-1 to TRBJ2-1; maybe TRBD2 (5 bases). CDR3 in DNA: TGCAGCTCGGACTTCTACAATGAGCAGTTCTTC. This codes for CSSDFYNEQFF.